These T cell receptor beta chains were read from a single sample in a study of OX40 agonist ivuxolimab in advanced cancers. The assay was immunoSEQ multiplex PCR, and TCRdb's table has in-frame clones only and misses some. Of 90,000 to 95,000 clones in the sample, approximately 87% were seen once. The sequencing here drew on CD4+ or CD8+ T cells sorted from blood, taken in a trial of the OX40 agonist ivuxolimab. Receptor source: an adult with an advanced solid tumor such as melanoma, head and neck, liver or kidney cancer. CDR3s include the opening cysteine and the closing phenylalanine or tryptophan. Fields, in order: clone size, J gene, V gene, D gene, CDR3 protein, CDR3 DNA. A D gene is named only where the DNA matches it firmly. Some rows have no size entry. The others give once, few or many, or a class for an expanded clone.

>.|TRBJ2-3|TRBV6-1|TRBD2
CASSEGTSGTQYF
TGTGCCAGCAGTGAAGGGACTAGCGGTACGCAGTATTTT
>once|TRBJ2-2|TRBV27|.
CASSWTANTGELFF
TGTGCCAGCAGTTGGACAGCGAACACCGGGGAGCTGTTTTTT
>.|TRBJ2-5|TRBV11-3|.
CASSARLGVETQYF
TGTGCCAGCAGCGCGCGACTGGGGGTGGAGACCCAGTACTTC
>few|TRBJ2-1|TRBV5-1|TRBD2
CASSSGTRDNEQFF
TGCGCCAGCAGCTCGGGGACTAGGGACAATGAGCAGTTCTTC
>.|TRBJ1-2|TRBV5-1|TRBD1
CASSLAATGVSAYGYTF
TGCGCCAGCAGCTTGGCCGCGACAGGGGTATCTGCCTATGGCTACACCTTC
>.|TRBJ2-2|TRBV7-2|.
CASSSPAAPEELFF
TGTGCCAGCAGCTCCCCTGCGGCACCCGAGGAGCTGTTTTTT
>.|TRBJ2-1|TRBV5-1|TRBD1
CASSQGETNEQFF
TGCGCCAGCAGCCAGGGGGAAACCAATGAGCAGTTCTTC
>.|TRBJ1-5|TRBV2|.
CASSVFGINQPQHF
TGTGCCAGCAGTGTGTTCGGGATCAATCAGCCCCAGCATTTT
>.|TRBJ1-4|TRBV18|.
CASSPLQGSQEKLFF
TGTGCCAGCTCACCGTTGCAGGGATCGCAGGAAAAACTGTTTTTT
>.|TRBJ1-1|TRBV14|.
CASSQWRSMNTEAFF
TGTGCCAGCAGCCAATGGCGAAGCATGAACACTGAAGCTTTCTTT
>.|TRBJ1-2|TRBV19|.
CASKTDYGYTF
TGTGCCAGTAAGACGGACTATGGCTACACCTTC
>.|TRBJ2-7|TRBV6-1|.
CASSEGRGPYEQYF
TGTGCCAGCAGTGAAGGCAGGGGTCCCTACGAGCAGTACTTC
>.|TRBJ2-2|TRBV27|TRBD1
CASKQGAGELFF
TGTGCCAGCAAACAGGGGGCCGGGGAGCTGTTTTTT
>once|TRBJ2-1|TRBV5-6|TRBD1
CASSTGTGGFMTSEQFF
TGTGCCAGCAGCACCGGGACAGGGGGCTTCATGACAAGTGAGCAGTTCTTC
>once|TRBJ2-5|TRBV29-1|TRBD2
CSVWSREGPQETQYF
TGCAGCGTTTGGTCCCGGGAGGGCCCTCAGGAGACCCAGTACTTC
>.|TRBJ2-1|TRBV15|.
CATSRNSGSYNEQFF
TGTGCCACCAGCAGAAACAGCGGGTCCTACAATGAGCAGTTCTTC
>.|TRBJ1-1|TRBV11-3|.
CASSPLGQGKDTEAFF
TGTGCCAGCAGCCCCTTAGGGCAGGGAAAAGACACTGAAGCTTTCTTT
>.|TRBJ1-5|TRBV12-5|TRBD1
CASGDLGQGGQPQHF
TGTGCTAGTGGCGATTTGGGACAGGGAGGGCAGCCCCAGCATTTT
>once|TRBJ1-2|TRBV7-2|.
CASSLGQTNYGYTF
TGTGCCAGCAGCTTAGGGCAGACTAACTATGGCTACACCTTC
>.|TRBJ2-3|TRBV7-2|.
CASSSSRDTQYF
TGTGCCAGCAGCTCCTCAAGGGATACGCAGTATTTT
>.|TRBJ1-3|TRBV6-5|.
CASSSRPTASGNTIYF
TGTGCCAGCAGTTCCCGACCCACAGCCTCTGGAAACACCATATATTTT
>.|TRBJ2-7|TRBV5-1|.
CASSQGQKNEQYF
TGCGCCAGCAGTCAGGGTCAAAAAAACGAGCAGTACTTC
>few|TRBJ1-5|TRBV28|TRBD1
CASSLRTGRSQPQHF
TGTGCCAGCAGCCTTCGGACAGGGAGAAGTCAGCCCCAGCATTTT
>.|TRBJ1-5|TRBV5-1|.
CASSLSGPQPQHF
TGCGCCAGCAGCTTGTCAGGGCCTCAGCCCCAGCATTTT
>.|TRBJ1-6|TRBV10-3|.
CATSGTVNSPLHF
TGTGCCACTTCCGGGACGGTAAATTCACCCCTCCACTTT
>once|TRBJ2-3|TRBV6-6|TRBD2
CACSLGLAGDTQYF
TGTGCCTGCAGTCTCGGACTAGCGGGAGATACGCAGTATTTT
>once|TRBJ2-3|TRBV11-2|TRBD1
CASSLMGQGTDTQYF
TGTGCCAGCAGCTTAATGGGACAGGGCACAGATACGCAGTATTTT
>.|TRBJ2-1|TRBV29-1|.
CSGGNLNNEQFF
TGCAGCGGCGGAAACTTAAACAATGAGCAGTTCTTC